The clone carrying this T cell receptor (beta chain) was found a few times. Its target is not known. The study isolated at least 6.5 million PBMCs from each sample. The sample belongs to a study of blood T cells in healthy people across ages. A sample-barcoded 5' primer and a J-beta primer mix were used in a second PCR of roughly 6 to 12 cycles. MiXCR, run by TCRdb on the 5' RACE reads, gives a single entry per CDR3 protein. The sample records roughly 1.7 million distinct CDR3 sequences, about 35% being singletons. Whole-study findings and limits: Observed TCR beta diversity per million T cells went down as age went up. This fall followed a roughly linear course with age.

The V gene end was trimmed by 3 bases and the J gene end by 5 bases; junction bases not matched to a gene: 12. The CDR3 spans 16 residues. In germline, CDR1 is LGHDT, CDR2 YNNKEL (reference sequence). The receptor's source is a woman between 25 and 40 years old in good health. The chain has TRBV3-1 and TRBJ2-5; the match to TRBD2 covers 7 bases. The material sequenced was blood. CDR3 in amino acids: CASSHRPGGVGETQYF. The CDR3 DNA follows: TGTGCCAGCAGCCATCGCCCTGGGGGGGTTGGGGAGACCCAGTACTTC.